A selection of T cell receptor beta chains follows, all from one sample in a study of memory CD4+ T cells and cytomegalovirus serostatus. Generated by immunoSEQ multiplex PCR, the TCRdb table keeps only in-frame clones and is missing some. The table shows under 50,000 clones, with about 73% occurring only once. The sequencing input was memory CD4+ T cells from blood. The receptors originated from an adult in good health and CMV-seronegative. The CDR3 runs from the conserved cysteine through the conserved F or W. Each record gives: clone size, V gene, J gene, D gene, CDR3 DNA, CDR3 protein. A D gene is named only where the DNA matches it firmly. For some rows the clone size is stated as once, few or many, or as a class when expanded; others skip it.

NA	TRBV5-8	TRBJ1-1	NA	TGTGCCAGCAGCTTGGGACGGAAAATGAACACTGAAGCTTTCTTT	CASSLGRKMNTEAFF
few	TRBV7-2	TRBJ1-6	NA	TGTGCCAGCAGCTTAGAGTTAAATTCACCCCTCCACTTT	CASSLELNSPLHF
NA	TRBV7-2	TRBJ2-3	TRBD2	TGTGCCAGCAGCTTAAACGGGGGGGCATCAGATACGCAGTATTTT	CASSLNGGASDTQYF
NA	TRBV6-5	TRBJ2-7	TRBD2	TGTGCCAGCAGTTATAATAGCGGGGGGCTGTACGAGCAGTACTTC	CASSYNSGGLYEQYF
NA	TRBV14	TRBJ2-7	NA	TGTGCCAGCAGCCAAGGGTTGCGGGGACCAAACGAGCAGTACTTC	CASSQGLRGPNEQYF
NA	TRBV5-1	TRBJ1-2	TRBD1	TGCGCCAGCAGCTTGGGTGGACAGGGAAGTGGCTACACCTTC	CASSLGGQGSGYTF
NA	TRBV30	TRBJ1-2	NA	TGTGCCTGGACCGCCGTACGGGGGGCAAATGGCTACACCTTC	CAWTAVRGANGYTF
NA	TRBV19	TRBJ1-6	NA	TGTGCCAGTAGTCCCACTGGTAATTCACCCCTCCACTTT	CASSPTGNSPLHF
few	TRBV6-4	TRBJ2-7	NA	TGTGCCAGCAGTGACGACTACACCTACGAGCAGTACTTC	CASSDDYTYEQYF
once	TRBV5-1	TRBJ2-7	NA	TGCGCCAGCAGCTTGGCCCGGGACGCCAACTCCTACGAGCAGTACTTC	CASSLARDANSYEQYF
NA	TRBV10-1	TRBJ1-2	NA	TGCGCCAGCAGTGCGACAGGCCGATATGGCTACACCTTC	CASSATGRYGYTF
NA	TRBV30	TRBJ2-3	TRBD2	TGTGCCTGGAGTGGGGGTAGCGGGGACGCAGATACGCAGTATTTT	CAWSGGSGDADTQYF
once	TRBV27	TRBJ1-2	NA	TGTGCCAGCAGTTTAGGGACTAACTATGGCTACACCTTC	CASSLGTNYGYTF
NA	TRBV25-1	TRBJ2-7	NA	TGTGCCAGCAGGGACAGACAATATTACGAGCAGTACTTC	CASRDRQYYEQYF
NA	TRBV23-1	TRBJ2-7	TRBD1	TGCGCCAGCAGTCGACCCGGGGGACAGGGGCCATCCAGAACCTACGAGCAGTACTTC	CASSRPGGQGPSRTYEQYF
NA	TRBV5-4	TRBJ2-7	TRBD2	TGTGCCAGCAGCTTGCCTAGCGGGACGTCCTACGAGCAGTACTTC	CASSLPSGTSYEQYF
NA	TRBV5-8	TRBJ1-1	NA	TGTGCCAGCAGCCTCGGTGTGGGGGGGACGAACACTGAAGCTTTCTTT	CASSLGVGGTNTEAFF
NA	TRBV18	TRBJ1-6	TRBD1	TGTGCCAGCTCACCTAGTGCAGGGGGTCATAATTCACCCCTCCACTTT	CASSPSAGGHNSPLHF
NA	TRBV6-6	TRBJ1-2	NA	TGTGCCAGCAGTCCGGGATCGAACTATGGCTACACCTTC	CASSPGSNYGYTF
NA	TRBV6-5	TRBJ1-2	NA	TGTGCCAGCTTCGGGGCGGGGGCAACCTATGGCTACACCTTC	CASFGAGATYGYTF
NA	TRBV27	TRBJ2-1	TRBD2	TGTGCCAGCAGTCCCCGGACTAGCGGGGGCTACGTAGCCTACAATGAGCAGTTCTTC	CASSPRTSGGYVAYNEQFF
NA	TRBV5-1	TRBJ2-6	NA	TGCGCCAGCAGCACCGGGCCTGGGGCCAACGTCCTGACTTTC	CASSTGPGANVLTF
NA	TRBV5-1	TRBJ1-1	TRBD1	TGCGCCAGCAGCCCTGCGCGGACAGGGGGCGCAGACACTGAAGCTTTCTTT	CASSPARTGGADTEAFF
once	TRBV6-6	TRBJ2-7	NA	TGTGCCAGCAGTTACGGGACGGACTTCTACGAGCAGTACTTC	CASSYGTDFYEQYF
NA	TRBV5-1	TRBJ2-2	TRBD2	TGCGCCAGCAGCCTGGGACTAGCGGGGGGGCCGAGCGGGGAGCTGTTTTTT	CASSLGLAGGPSGELFF
NA	TRBV30	TRBJ1-5	TRBD1	TGTGCCTGGAGCTCCGGACAGGGGAATCAGCCCCAGCATTTT	CAWSSGQGNQPQHF
NA	TRBV2	TRBJ1-6	TRBD1	TGTGCCAGCAGTGAGGGGACAGGGGCAGGCAATTCACCCCTCCACTTT	CASSEGTGAGNSPLHF
once	TRBV18	TRBJ2-7	NA	TGTGCCAGCTCACCACCAAGACAGTTCTCCTACGAGCAGTACTTC	CASSPPRQFSYEQYF
NA	TRBV5-1	TRBJ2-5	TRBD2	TGCGCCAGCAGCACAGGACTAGCGTCGGAGACCCAGTACTTC	CASSTGLASETQYF
NA	TRBV6-4	TRBJ2-2	TRBD1	TGTGCCAGCAGTATGGGGACAGCGAACACCGGGGAGCTGTTTTTT	CASSMGTANTGELFF
NA	TRBV2	TRBJ1-2	NA	TGTGCCAGCCCTGCCCCGGGAGCTCTAGCTAACTATGGCTACACCTTC	CASPAPGALANYGYTF
NA	TRBV6-6	TRBJ1-1	TRBD1	TGTGCCAGCAGTTACCCGACAGGGGGCACTGAAGCTTTCTTT	CASSYPTGGTEAFF
once	TRBV6-4	TRBJ1-5	NA	TGTGCCAGCAGTGACCAGGCAGATCAGCCCCAGCATTTT	CASSDQADQPQHF
NA	TRBV25-1	TRBJ2-5	TRBD1	TGTGCCAGCTCGACAGGGGAAACACAAGAGACCCAGTACTTC	CASSTGETQETQYF
NA	TRBV4-1	TRBJ2-7	TRBD1	TGCGCCAGCAGCCCCAGACAGGGAAACTACGAGCAGTACTTC	CASSPRQGNYEQYF
NA	TRBV7-3	TRBJ2-7	TRBD1	TGTGCCAGCAGCTTGTCCGGGACAGGGGTTGACGAGCAGTACTTC	CASSLSGTGVDEQYF
once	TRBV7-9	TRBJ1-1	TRBD1	TGTGCCAGCAGCTCGCAGGGGGTCACTGAAGCTTTCTTT	CASSSQGVTEAFF